The clone carrying this T cell receptor (beta chain) was counted ten times or more. Its antigen is undetermined. These data originate in a study of CD8+CD57+ T cells in acquired aplastic anemia. Study outcomes and limitations: Patients and controls turned out to have 25 to 35 CD8+ CDR3 sequences in common.

Germline CDR1 reads MNHEY; CDR2 reads SVGAGI. The CDR3 spans 15 residues. V shed 6 bases and J shed 2 bases, with 16 bases lying between them. It was genomic DNA that served as the template for profiling TCR beta VDJ and CDR3. TCRdb analysed the reads with MiXCR anew, one entry per CDR3 protein. The table has hundreds of thousands of distinct CDR3 sequences, 65% to 75% seen once; the top ten hold under 5%. This TCR came from a human donor in good health, serving as a control. The chain combines TRBV6-5 with TRBJ1-1; TRBD1 might be the D (5 bases). Sequences were obtained from sorted CD4+, CD8+, or CD8+CD57+ T cells (not recorded which) from PBMCs. CDR3 amino acids: CASRHKPTENTEAFF. In DNA form, the CDR3 reads TGTGCCAGCAGACATAAGCCGACAGAAAACACTGAAGCTTTCTTT.